These 28 T cell receptor beta chains were all obtained from the same sample, sequenced in a study of T cell responses to AZD1222 COVID-19 vaccine. Sequenced by immunoSEQ multiplex PCR; TCRdb stores in-frame clones only, minus some. The sample lists around 140,000 clones; more than 85% were seen once. The specimen comprised peripheral blood, sampled on day 0 of AZD1222 vaccination. These receptors were obtained from an adult in good health.

DNA of the CDR3: TGTGCCAGCCAGACAGACGTCTATGGCTACACCTTC. Amino acid sequence: CASQTDVYGYTF. The rearrangement joins TRBV19 to TRBJ1-2, with D possibly matching TRBD1 (5 bases). Trimming took off 9 bases at V and 4 bases at J, with 12 bases between the two ends. The CDR3 spans 12 residues. In germline, CDR1 is LNHDA, CDR2 SQIVND (reference sequence).

The V call is TRBV19, the J call TRBJ1-5; possible D gene TRBD1, 6 bases. Germline CDR1 LNHDA, CDR2 SQIVND (reference sequence). The CDR3 length is 15 residues. Trimming took off 2 bases at V and 4 bases at J, with 12 bases between the two ends. The CDR3 nucleotides are TGTGCCAGTAGTATATCGGCAGGGGAAAATCAGCCCCAGCATTTT. Residues: CASSISAGENQPQHF. The full variable domain, its missing parts supplied by reference TRBV19 and TRBJ1-5, is DGGITQSPKYLFRKEGQNVTLSCEQNLNHDAMYWYRQDPGQGLRLIYYSQIVNDFQKGDIAEGYSVSREKKESFPLTVTSAQKNPTAFYLCASSISAGENQPQHFGDGTRLSIL.

V and J are TRBV19 and TRBJ1-5; D is ambiguous. V was trimmed by 5 bases and J by 6 bases, leaving 23 bases between them. Germline V gene data show CDR1 as LNHDA and CDR2 as SQIVND (reference sequence). The CDR3 is made up of 17 amino acids. CDR3 in amino acids: CASSQSSDETYGQPQHF. CDR3 bases: TGTGCCAGTAGTCAATCCTCGGACGAGACCTACGGTCAGCCCCAGCATTTT.

The chain uses TRBV2 and TRBJ2-7; 8 nucleotides match TRBD2. The germline CDR1 and CDR2 sequences are SNHLY and FYNNEI. The CDR3 has 16 residues. V lost 5 bases and J lost 1; bases outside the gene matches: 10. CDR3 DNA sequence: TGTGCCAGCAGTATCCGGATTGCTAGCGGGTCCTACGAGCAGTACTTC. The encoded protein is CASSIRIASGSYEQYF.

This sequence joins TRBV7-6 and TRBJ1-2, with TRBD1 as a possible D gene (5 bases). The germline V gene has CDR1 SGHVS and CDR2 FNYEAQ. Between the trimmed V and J ends, which lost 5 bases and 4 bases, there was a span of 11 bases. The CDR3 is 13 residues long. Written as DNA, the CDR3 is TGTGCCAGCAGCCGAGACAGTGGCTATGGCTACACCTTC. Translation gives CASSRDSGYGYTF. The full variable domain, with the rest looked up from reference TRBV7-6 and TRBJ1-2, is GAGVSQSPRYKVTKRGQDVALRCDPISGHVSLYWYRQALGQGPEFLTYFNYEAQQDKSGLPNDRFSAERPEGSISTLTIQRTEQRDSAMYRCASSRDSGYGYTFGSGTRLTVV.

To note about this clone: The DNA is left out, because the CDR3 cannot be placed on it with certainty; the CDR3 is given as TCRdb lists it. V is TRBV7-2 and J is TRBJ1-2; the D call TRBD1 from the table was never checked on the DNA. Germline CDR1 SGHTA, CDR2 FQGNSA. The CDR3 sequence runs 14 residues, both termini included. This CDR3 is CASSFSGQGYGYTF.

The chain employs TRBV14 and TRBJ1-4, with D unresolved. The V gene lost 1 base and the J gene lost 2 bases, with 5 bases spanning the gap. The CDR3 consists of 14 residues. CDR1 SGHDN and CDR2 FVKESK come from the germline V gene. The CDR3 protein is CASSQARTNEKLFF. The CDR3 nucleotides read TGTGCCAGCAGCCAAGCCCGTACTAATGAAAAACTGTTTTTT.

The chain recombines TRBV7-9 with TRBJ1-5; D perhaps matches TRBD1 (6 bases). The V and J ends lost 8 bases and 7 bases respectively, with 12 bases between them. The CDR3 has 12 residues. Germline CDR1 is SEHNR and CDR2 is FQNEAQ (reference sequence). The DNA for the CDR3 is TGTGCCAGCGAGGGGGAGGGACAGCCCCAGCATTTT. It is translated as CASEGEGQPQHF. The variable domain in full, with the rest retrieved from reference TRBV7-9 and TRBJ1-5, is DTGVSQNPRHKITKRGQNVTFRCDPISEHNRLYWYRQTLGQGPEFLTYFQNEAQLEKSRLLSDRFSAERPKGSFSTLEIQRTEQGDSAMYLCASEGEGQPQHFGDGTRLSIL.

The chain carries TRBV27 and TRBJ2-1; D perhaps matches TRBD1 (6 bases). V was shortened by 0 bases and J by 6 bases, with 12 bases between the two germline ends. The CDR3 loop spans 15 amino acids. The germline CDR1 and CDR2 sequences are MNHEY and SMNVEV (reference sequence). This CDR3 reads CASSLSIHRVNEQFF. Written as DNA, the CDR3 is TGTGCCAGCAGTTTATCGATTCACAGGGTCAATGAGCAGTTCTTC.

The rearrangement uses TRBV5-1 and TRBJ2-7, with a weak D call TRBD2 (6 bases). V was trimmed by 6 bases and J by 0 bases, leaving 16 bases between them. The CDR3 runs to 15 residues. CDR1 and CDR2 from the germline V gene are SGHRS and YFSETQ. The CDR3 bases are TGCGCCAGCACCCAAGGGACTTCCAGCTCCTACGAGCAGTACTTC. Translating gives CASTQGTSSSYEQYF.

The chain carries TRBV10-3 and TRBJ2-7; 11 bases match TRBD1. The CDR3 extends over 15 amino acids. Trimming at V came to 5 bases and at J to 2 bases, leaving 5 bases not matched to a gene. Germline CDR1 ENHRY, CDR2 SYGVKD. In nucleotides, the CDR3 is TGTGCCATCAGTCCGGGACAGGGGGTGACCTACGAGCAGTACTTC. Translation: CAISPGQGVTYEQYF.

V gene TRBV7-6 combines with J gene TRBJ2-5; TRBD1 is a possible D gene (6 bases). The V end lost 4 bases, the J end lost 7 bases, and 28 bases lay between the germline ends. Germline-derived CDR1 and CDR2 are SGHVS and FNYEAQ. The CDR3 has 18 amino acids. The CDR3 bases are TGTGCCAGCAGCTCTTCTAGTCCCAGGCAGGGGCCGGCAGGGACCCAGTACTTC. Encoded protein: CASSSSSPRQGPAGTQYF.

The chain recombines TRBV15 with TRBJ2-6; D possibly corresponds to TRBD1 (5 bases). Germline V CDR1 and CDR2: LNHNV, YYDKDF (reference sequence). CDR3 length equals 15 residues. V shed 0 bases and J shed 2 bases, with 5 bases lying between them. For the CDR3, the DNA is TGTGCCACCAGCAGAGACAGGGCTGGGGCCAACGTCCTGACTTTC. Amino acids: CATSRDRAGANVLTF.

J is TRBJ1-3 and V is TRBV6-1, with D possibly TRBD1 on 5 matching bases. The germline V gene encodes CDR1 MNHNS and CDR2 SASEGT. Trimming took 3 bases from V and 4 from J, leaving 16 bases between them. The CDR3 has 16 residues. The DNA for the CDR3 is TGTGCCAGCAGTGAGTTCCCCGGGGGTTCGGGAAACACCATATATTTT. Translated, it gives CASSEFPGGSGNTIYF.

This clone was detected only once. The gene calls are TRBV4-3 and TRBJ1-1, with unresolved D. The CDR3 extends over 16 amino acids. Deletions cut 0 bases from V and 1 base from J, with 12 bases between. The V gene's germline CDR1 is LGHNA and CDR2 YSLEER. The CDR3 DNA follows: TGCGCCAGCAGCCAAGATCTGTCGGGCCCGAACACTGAAGCTTTCTTT. It is translated as CASSQDLSGPNTEAFF.

This clone has just a few counts. The chain recombines TRBV15 with TRBJ2-1; tentatively, D is TRBD1 (5 bases). CDR1 and CDR2 from the germline V gene are LNHNV and YYDKDF (reference sequence). The germline V and J ends were trimmed by 2 bases and 6 bases, with 14 bases remaining between them. The CDR3 is made up of 15 amino acids. In nucleotides, the CDR3 is TGTGCCACCAGCAGATCCCTCACAGGAGCCAATGAGCAGTTCTTC. As protein: CATSRSLTGANEQFF.

The chain links TRBV7-2 to TRBJ2-2; D gene ambiguous. The CDR3 spans 14 residues. The V gene's germline CDR1 is SGHTA and CDR2 FQGNSA. Trimming cost V 0 bases and J 4 bases, with 6 bases left between them. The CDR3 nucleotides are TGTGCCAGCAGCTTAGCTTTATCCACCGGGGAGCTGTTTTTT. Residues: CASSLALSTGELFF.

The chain carries TRBV4-3 and TRBJ1-2, with 7 nucleotides matching TRBD1. The CDR3 runs to 15 residues. The germline V gene encodes CDR1 LGHNA and CDR2 YSLEER. The junction had 10 bases not matched to a gene; V was cut back by 4 bases and J by 5 bases. Written as DNA, the CDR3 is TGCGCCAGCAGCCCTTCGACAGGGATTTCTTATGGCTACACCTTC. This encodes CASSPSTGISYGYTF.

The J gene is TRBJ2-7, the V gene TRBV6-2 or TRBV6-3; D gene unclear. V shed 0 bases and J shed 7 bases, with 13 bases lying between them. The CDR3 has 14 amino acids. CDR1 is MNHEY, CDR2 SVGEGT, per germline. CDR3 protein: CASSYSFGQTEQYF. CDR3 in DNA: TGTGCCAGCAGTTACTCGTTCGGCCAGACAGAGCAGTACTTC.

The chain recombines TRBV5-6 with TRBJ1-5; 7 bases line up with TRBD1. Germline CDR1 and CDR2: SGHDT and YYEEEE. The CDR3 length is 16 residues. V lost 3 bases and J lost 7; bases outside the gene matches: 13. The CDR3 DNA follows: TGTGCCAGCAGCTATGGGACAGATCTGTCGATCCAGCCCCAGCATTTT. It codes for CASSYGTDLSIQPQHF.

The gene calls are TRBV11-1 and TRBJ1-5; a possible D gene is TRBD1 (5 bases). The CDR3 is 15 amino acids. V lost 3 bases to trimming and J lost 0 bases, with 9 bases between them. CDR1 and CDR2 from the germline V gene are SGHAT and FQDESV (reference sequence). The CDR3 DNA follows: TGTGCCAGCAGCTTGGGGACCGCTAGCAATCAGCCCCAGCATTTT. This encodes CASSLGTASNQPQHF.

The chain uses TRBV18 and TRBJ2-2; D unresolved. Germline CDR1 is KGHSH and CDR2 is LQKENI. CDR3 length equals 14 residues. V was shortened by 5 bases and J by 6 bases, with 13 bases between the two germline ends. This CDR3 is CASSAQRPSGELFF. CDR3 nucleotides: TGTGCCAGCTCAGCGCAACGGCCGTCCGGGGAGCTGTTTTTT.

The table lists this clone with a count of one. The chain couples TRBV28 to TRBJ2-5, with D unresolved. The V gene lost 10 bases and the J gene lost 0 bases, with 6 bases spanning the gap. This CDR3 is 11 amino acids long. Germline V CDR1 and CDR2: MDHEN, SYDVKM. CDR3 coding DNA: TGTGCCATCTCTAACCAAGAGACCCAGTACTTC. Translation gives CAISNQETQYF.

This chain links TRBV19 with TRBJ1-1; possibly TRBD1 for D (5 bases). The V gene lost 8 bases and the J gene lost 8 bases, with 18 bases spanning the gap. Germline CDR1 is LNHDA and CDR2 is SQIVND (reference sequence). CDR3 length equals 13 residues. DNA for the CDR3: TGTGCCAGTCGAACAGGTACGATGAGAGAAGCTTTCTTT. This sequence encodes CASRTGTMREAFF. Full variable domain (rest looked up from reference TRBV19 and TRBJ1-1): DGGITQSPKYLFRKEGQNVTLSCEQNLNHDAMYWYRQDPGQGLRLIYYSQIVNDFQKGDIAEGYSVSREKKESFPLTVTSAQKNPTAFYLCASRTGTMREAFFGQGTRLTVV.

This clone was seen a single time. This sequence joins TRBV4-1 and TRBJ1-2; a weak D match, TRBD1 (5 bases). From germline, CDR1 is MGHRA and CDR2 YSYEKL. CDR3 length: 16 residues. V was cut by 3 bases and J by 6 bases, with 20 bases left in between. CDR3 protein: CASSQVRRGGKNGYTF. The CDR3 bases are TGCGCCAGCAGCCAGGTCCGAAGGGGAGGGAAAAATGGCTACACCTTC.

V and J are TRBV3-1 (or the pseudogene TRBV3-2) and TRBJ2-7; tentatively, D is TRBD1 (5 bases). The CDR3 extends over 17 amino acids. Germline CDR1 and CDR2: LGHDT and YNNKEL (reference sequence). V was trimmed by 0 bases and J by 4 bases, leaving 19 bases between them. Here the CDR3 reads CASSQDHRKTEPYEQYF. The CDR3 coding sequence is TGTGCCAGCAGCCAAGATCATCGTAAGACAGAACCATACGAGCAGTACTTC.

The sample holds a few counts of this clone. The chain uses TRBV5-1 and TRBJ1-1, with D perhaps matching TRBD1 (6 bases). CDR1 is SGHRS, CDR2 YFSETQ, per germline. CDR3 size: 14 residues. Trimming stripped 4 bases from V and 5 bases from J, with 15 bases between. The CDR3 nucleotides read TGCGCCAGCAGCCCAGGACAAGGGGGTACTGAAGCTTTCTTT. Amino acid sequence: CASSPGQGGTEAFF.

The chain recombines TRBV9 with TRBJ1-2, with a tentative D call TRBD1 (6 bases). Trimming removed 0 bases from V and 2 bases from J, with 17 bases in between. This CDR3 comprises 17 residues. Germline CDR1 is SGDLS and CDR2 is YYNGEE. The CDR3 region has the DNA TGTGCCAGCAGCGTAGGAGTCTTCGGACAGAGCAACTATGGCTACACCTTC. Translation gives CASSVGVFGQSNYGYTF.